The entry below describes one TCR beta chain. The data stem from a study of patients and donors after allogeneic stem cell transplantation. CDR1 and CDR2 from the germline V gene are MNHEY and SVGEGT. Trimming removed 6 bases from V and 3 bases from J; junction bases left unmatched: 4. This CDR3 has 13 amino acids. Each CDR3 protein gets one entry after TCRdb re-called the RT-PCR reads with MiXCR. The table has about 90,000 distinct CDR3 sequences, 40% to 60% seen once; the top ten hold 61%. The sequenced material came from blood, either unsorted or a sorted T cell fraction (not recorded which). The sequence was obtained from a human donor who was either an allogeneic HSCT recipient or a stem cell or donor lymphocyte infusion donor (not recorded which). It is not recorded whose cells these are; they may come from a transplant donor. This chain uses TRBV6-2 or TRBV6-3 with TRBJ1-1; 7 bases are a match to TRBD1. CDR3 in amino acids: CASRGTVYTEAFF. The CDR3 DNA sequence: TGTGCCAGCAGGGGGACAGTCTACACTGAAGCTTTCTTT.